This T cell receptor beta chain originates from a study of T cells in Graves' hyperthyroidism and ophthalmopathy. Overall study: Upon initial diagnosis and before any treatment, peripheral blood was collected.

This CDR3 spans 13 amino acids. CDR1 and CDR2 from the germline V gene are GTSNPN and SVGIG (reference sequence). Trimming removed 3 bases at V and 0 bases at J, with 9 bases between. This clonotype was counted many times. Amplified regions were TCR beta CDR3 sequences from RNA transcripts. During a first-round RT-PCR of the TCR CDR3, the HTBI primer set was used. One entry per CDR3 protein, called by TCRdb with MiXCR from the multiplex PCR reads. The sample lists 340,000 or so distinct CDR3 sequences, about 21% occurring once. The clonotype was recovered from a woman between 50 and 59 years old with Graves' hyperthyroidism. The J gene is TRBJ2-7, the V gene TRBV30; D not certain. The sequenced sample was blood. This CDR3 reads CAWRIEYSYEQYF. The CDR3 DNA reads TGTGCCTGGAGAATCGAGTACTCCTACGAGCAGTACTTC.